The clone carrying this T cell receptor beta chain was observed many times. The observed sequence ends 3 residues before the CDR3 terminus, with the missing tail filled in from the germline J gene. Profiling relied on immunoSEQ multiplex PCR, and the TCRdb table lists in-frame clones only, not all of them. The sample shows tens of thousands of clones, none of them appearing just once. These data come from a study of T cell clonality in common variable immunodeficiency. Trimming pared 7 bases from V and 6 bases from J, leaving 11 bases between. This CDR3 contains 12 residues. Germline CDR1 reads SEHNR; CDR2 reads FQNEAQ (reference sequence).

The receptor was isolated from a person aged 18-69 years in good health. This chain uses TRBV7-9 with TRBJ2-3; D not resolved. Sequencing was performed on peripheral blood mononuclear cells. The CDR3 spells CASTPSRDTQYF. The CDR3 bases that were read are TGTGCCAGCACCCCGTCGAGGGATACG. Full variable domain (rest looked up from reference TRBV7-9 and TRBJ2-3): DTGVSQNPRHKITKRGQNVTFRCDPISEHNRLYWYRQTLGQGPEFLTYFQNEAQLEKSRLLSDRFSAERPKGSFSTLEIQRTEQGDSAMYLCASTPSRDTQYFGPGTRLTVL.